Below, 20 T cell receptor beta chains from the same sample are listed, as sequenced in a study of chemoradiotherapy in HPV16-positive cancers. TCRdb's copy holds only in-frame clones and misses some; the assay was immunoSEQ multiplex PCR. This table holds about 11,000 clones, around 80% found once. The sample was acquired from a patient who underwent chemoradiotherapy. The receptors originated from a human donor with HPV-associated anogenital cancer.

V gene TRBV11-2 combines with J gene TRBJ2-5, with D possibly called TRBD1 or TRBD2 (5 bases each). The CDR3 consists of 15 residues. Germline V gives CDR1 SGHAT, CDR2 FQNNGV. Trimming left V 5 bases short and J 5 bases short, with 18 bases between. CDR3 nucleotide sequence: TGTGCCAGCAGCCCCATCGCGTCGGGGCTGGAGACCCAGTACTTC. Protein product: CASSPIASGLETQYF.

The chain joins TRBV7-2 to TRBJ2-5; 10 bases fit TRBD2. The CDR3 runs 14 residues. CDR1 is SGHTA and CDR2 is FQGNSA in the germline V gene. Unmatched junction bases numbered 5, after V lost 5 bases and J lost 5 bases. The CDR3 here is CASSTSSGGETQYF. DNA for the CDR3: TGTGCCAGCAGCACTTCTAGCGGGGGTGAGACCCAGTACTTC.

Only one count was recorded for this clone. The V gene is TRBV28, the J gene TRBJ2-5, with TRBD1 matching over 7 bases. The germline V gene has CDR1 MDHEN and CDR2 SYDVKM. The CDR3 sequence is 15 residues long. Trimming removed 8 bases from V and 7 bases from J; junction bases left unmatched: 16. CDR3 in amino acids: CASYTSRRGPRTQYF. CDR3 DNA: TGTGCCAGCTATACGAGTCGTAGGGGGCCGAGGACCCAGTACTTC.

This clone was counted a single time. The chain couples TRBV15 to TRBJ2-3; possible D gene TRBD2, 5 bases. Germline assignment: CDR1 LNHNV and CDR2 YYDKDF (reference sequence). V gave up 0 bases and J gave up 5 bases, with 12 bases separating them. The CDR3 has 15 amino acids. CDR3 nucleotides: TGTGCCACCAGCAGAGATCCCAGCGCGGGAGATACGCAGTATTTT. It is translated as CATSRDPSAGDTQYF.

CDR3 amino acids: CASSLDDGRQSPLHF. CDR3 nucleotides: TGCGCCAGCAGCTTGGATGATGGCAGACAGTCACCCCTCCACTTT. The chain employs TRBV5-1 and TRBJ1-6, with a tentative D call TRBD1 (5 bases). CDR1 is SGHRS and CDR2 is YFSETQ in the germline V gene. CDR3 length: 15 amino acids. V gave up 0 bases and J gave up 10 bases, with 14 bases separating them.

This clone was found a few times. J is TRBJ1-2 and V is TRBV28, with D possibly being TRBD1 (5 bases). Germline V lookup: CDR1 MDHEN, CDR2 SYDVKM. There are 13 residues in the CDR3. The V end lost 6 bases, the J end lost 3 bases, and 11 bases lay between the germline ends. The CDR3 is CASSPGTHYGYTF. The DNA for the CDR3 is TGTGCCAGCAGCCCCGGGACGCACTATGGCTACACCTTC.

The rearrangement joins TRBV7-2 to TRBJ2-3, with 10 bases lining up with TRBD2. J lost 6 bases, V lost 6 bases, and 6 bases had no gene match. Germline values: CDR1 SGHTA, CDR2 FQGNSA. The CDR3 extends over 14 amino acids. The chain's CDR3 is CASRPAGGGDTQYF. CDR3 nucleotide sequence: TGTGCCAGCAGGCCAGCGGGGGGGGGCGATACGCAGTATTTT.

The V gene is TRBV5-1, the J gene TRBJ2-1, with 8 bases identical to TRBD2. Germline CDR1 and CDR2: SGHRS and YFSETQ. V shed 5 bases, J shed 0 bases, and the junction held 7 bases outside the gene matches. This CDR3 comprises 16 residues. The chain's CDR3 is CASSISGASSYNEQFF. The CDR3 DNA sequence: TGCGCCAGCAGTATTAGCGGGGCAAGCTCCTACAATGAGCAGTTCTTC.

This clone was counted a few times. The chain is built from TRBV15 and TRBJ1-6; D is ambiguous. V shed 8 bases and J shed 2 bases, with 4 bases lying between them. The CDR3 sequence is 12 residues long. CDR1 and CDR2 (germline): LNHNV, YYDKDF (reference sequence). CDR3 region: CATGPYNSPLHF. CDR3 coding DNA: TGTGCCACCGGACCCTATAATTCACCCCTCCACTTT. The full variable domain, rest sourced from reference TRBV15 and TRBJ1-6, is DAMVIQNPRYQVTQFGKPVTLSCSQTLNHNVMYWYQQKSSQAPKLLFHYYDKDFNNEADTPDNFQSRRPNTSFCFLDIRSPGLGDTAMYLCATGPYNSPLHFGNGTRLTVT.

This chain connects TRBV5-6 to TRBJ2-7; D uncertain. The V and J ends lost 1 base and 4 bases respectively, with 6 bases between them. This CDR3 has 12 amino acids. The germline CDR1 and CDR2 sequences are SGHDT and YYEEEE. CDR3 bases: TGTGCCAGCAGCTTGTCCCAATACGAGCAGTACTTC. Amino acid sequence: CASSLSQYEQYF.

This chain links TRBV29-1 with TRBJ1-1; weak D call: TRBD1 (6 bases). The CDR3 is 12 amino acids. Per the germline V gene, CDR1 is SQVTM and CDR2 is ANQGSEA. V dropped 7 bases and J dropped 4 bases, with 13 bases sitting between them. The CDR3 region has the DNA TGCAGCGCCGCGGCACAGGGCACTGAAGCTTTCTTT. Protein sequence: CSAAAQGTEAFF. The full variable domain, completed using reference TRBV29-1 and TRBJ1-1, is SAVISQKPSRDICQRGTSLTIQCQVDSQVTMMFWYRQQPGQSLTLIATANQGSEATYESGFVIDKFPISRPNLTFSTLTVSNMSPEDSSIYLCSAAAQGTEAFFGQGTRLTVV.

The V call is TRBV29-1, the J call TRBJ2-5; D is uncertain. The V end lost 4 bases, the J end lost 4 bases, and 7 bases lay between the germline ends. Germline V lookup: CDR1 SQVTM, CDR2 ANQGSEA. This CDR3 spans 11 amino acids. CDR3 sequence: CSVVSGETQYF. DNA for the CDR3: TGCAGCGTTGTAAGTGGAGAGACCCAGTACTTC.

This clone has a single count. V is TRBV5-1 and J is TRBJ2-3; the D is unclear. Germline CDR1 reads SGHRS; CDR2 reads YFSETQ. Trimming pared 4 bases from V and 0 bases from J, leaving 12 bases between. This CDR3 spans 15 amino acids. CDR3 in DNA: TGCGCCAGCAGCACACAGTGGGATAGCACAGATACGCAGTATTTT. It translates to CASSTQWDSTDTQYF.

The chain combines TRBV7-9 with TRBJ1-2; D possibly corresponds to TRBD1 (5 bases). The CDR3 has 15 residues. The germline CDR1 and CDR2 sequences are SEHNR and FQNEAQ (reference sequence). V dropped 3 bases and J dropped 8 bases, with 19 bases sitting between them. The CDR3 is CASSLGSRVSRGYTF. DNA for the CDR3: TGTGCCAGCAGCTTGGGATCCAGGGTATCGAGGGGCTACACCTTC.

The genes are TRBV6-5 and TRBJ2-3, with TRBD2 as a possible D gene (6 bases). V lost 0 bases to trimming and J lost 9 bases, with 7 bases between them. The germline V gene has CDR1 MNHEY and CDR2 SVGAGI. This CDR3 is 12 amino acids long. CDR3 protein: CASSYSSGTQYF. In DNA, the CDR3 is TGTGCCAGCAGTTACTCAAGCGGGACGCAGTATTTT.

CDR3 nucleotide sequence: TGTGCCAGCAGCTTACCTTCAGGGGATACGCAGTATTTT. Translating it yields CASSLPSGDTQYF. The chain has TRBV5-4 and TRBJ2-3; TRBD1 might be the D (5 bases). Germline loops: CDR1 SGHNT, CDR2 YYREEE (reference sequence). The CDR3 is made up of 13 amino acids. Trimming took 2 bases from V and 6 from J, leaving 10 bases between them.

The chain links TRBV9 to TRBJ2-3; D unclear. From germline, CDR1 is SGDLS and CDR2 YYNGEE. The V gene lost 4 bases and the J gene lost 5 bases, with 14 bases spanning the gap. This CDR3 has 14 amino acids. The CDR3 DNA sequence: TGTGCCAGCAGCCCGAGACTGGGTCGAGATACGCAGTATTTT. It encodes CASSPRLGRDTQYF. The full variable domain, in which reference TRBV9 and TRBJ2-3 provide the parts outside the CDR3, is DSGVTQTPKHLITATGQRVTLRCSPRSGDLSVYWYQQSLDQGLQFLIQYYNGEERAKGNILERFSAQQFPDLHSELNLSSLELGDSALYFCASSPRLGRDTQYFGPGTRLTVL.

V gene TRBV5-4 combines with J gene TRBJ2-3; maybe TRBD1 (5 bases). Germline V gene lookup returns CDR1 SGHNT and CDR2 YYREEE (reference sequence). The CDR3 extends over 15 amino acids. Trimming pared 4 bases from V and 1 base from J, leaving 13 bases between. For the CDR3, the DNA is TGTGCCAGCAGCCCGGACATCTTAGGCACAGATACGCAGTATTTT. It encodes CASSPDILGTDTQYF.

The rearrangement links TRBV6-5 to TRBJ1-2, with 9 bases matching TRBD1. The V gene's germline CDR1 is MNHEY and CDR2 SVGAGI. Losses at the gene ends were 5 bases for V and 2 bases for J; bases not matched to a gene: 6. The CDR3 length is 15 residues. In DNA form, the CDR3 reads TGTGCCAGCAGTGGAGGGACAGGGAAAAACTATGGCTACACCTTC. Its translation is CASSGGTGKNYGYTF.

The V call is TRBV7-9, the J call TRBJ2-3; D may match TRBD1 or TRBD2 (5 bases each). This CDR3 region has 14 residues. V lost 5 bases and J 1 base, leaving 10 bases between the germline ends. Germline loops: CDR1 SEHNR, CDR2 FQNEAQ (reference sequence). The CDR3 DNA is TGTGCCAGCAGCCAACGGGACGGCACAGATACGCAGTATTTT. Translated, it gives CASSQRDGTDTQYF.